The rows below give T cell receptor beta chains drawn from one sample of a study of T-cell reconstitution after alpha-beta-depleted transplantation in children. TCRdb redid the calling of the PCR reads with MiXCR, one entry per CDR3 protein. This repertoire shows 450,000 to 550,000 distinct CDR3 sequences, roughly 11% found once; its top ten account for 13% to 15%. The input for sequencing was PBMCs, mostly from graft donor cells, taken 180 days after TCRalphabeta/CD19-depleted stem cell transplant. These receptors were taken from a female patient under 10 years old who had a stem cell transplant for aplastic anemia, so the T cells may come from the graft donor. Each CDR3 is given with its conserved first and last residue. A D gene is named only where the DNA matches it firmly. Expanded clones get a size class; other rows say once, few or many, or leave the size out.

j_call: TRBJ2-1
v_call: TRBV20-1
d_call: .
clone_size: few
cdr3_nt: TGCAGTGCTGTGCAAGGTAGCCTTGGTGCGCAGTTCTTC
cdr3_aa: CSAVQGSLGAQFF

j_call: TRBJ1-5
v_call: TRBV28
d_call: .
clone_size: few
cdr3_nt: TGTGCCAGCAGTGCAGGGAATGTACGGCAGCCCCAGCATTTT
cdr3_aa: CASSAGNVRQPQHF

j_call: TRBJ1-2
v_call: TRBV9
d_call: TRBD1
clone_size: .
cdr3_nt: TGTGCCAGCAGCTCATTGGGACAGGCTAACTATGGCTACACCTTC
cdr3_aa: CASSSLGQANYGYTF

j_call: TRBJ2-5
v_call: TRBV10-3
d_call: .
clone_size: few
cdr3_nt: TGTGCCATCAGTGAAAGGGCGGAGACCCAGTACTTC
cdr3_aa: CAISERAETQYF

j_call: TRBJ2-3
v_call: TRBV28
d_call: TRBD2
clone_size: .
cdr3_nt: TGTGCCAGCAGTTTATGGAAGGGTGGTAGCGGGAGTATCAGCACAGATACGCAGTATTTT
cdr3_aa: CASSLWKGGSGSISTDTQYF

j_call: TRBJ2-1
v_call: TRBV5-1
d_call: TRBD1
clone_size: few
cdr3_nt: TGCGCCAGCAGCTTGGTGGCGGGACAGGGGGCCAATGAGCAGTTCTTC
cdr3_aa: CASSLVAGQGANEQFF

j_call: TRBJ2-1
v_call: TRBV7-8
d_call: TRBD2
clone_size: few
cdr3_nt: TGTGCCAGCAGCTCATCTAGCGGGAGTAGGAATGAGCAGTTCTTC
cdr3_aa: CASSSSSGSRNEQFF

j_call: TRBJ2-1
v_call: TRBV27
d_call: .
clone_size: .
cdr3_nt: TGTGCCAGCAGTTTTCGCCCTCTAGAGGCCTACAATGAGCAGTTCTTC
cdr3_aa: CASSFRPLEAYNEQFF

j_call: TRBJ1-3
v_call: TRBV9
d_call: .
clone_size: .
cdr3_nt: TGTGCCAGCAGCGTAGGAGCGGAGGACACCATATATTTT
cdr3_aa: CASSVGAEDTIYF

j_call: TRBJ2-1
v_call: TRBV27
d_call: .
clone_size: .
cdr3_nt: TGTGCCAGCAGTTTATACCTAGCGCTCGCCGCCAATGAGCAGTTCTTC
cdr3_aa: CASSLYLALAANEQFF

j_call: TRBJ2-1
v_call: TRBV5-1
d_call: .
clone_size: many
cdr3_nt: TGCGCCAGCAGCGGAAGGCATGAGCAGTTCTTC
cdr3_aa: CASSGRHEQFF

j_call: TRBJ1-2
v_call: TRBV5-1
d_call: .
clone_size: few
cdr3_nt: TGCGCCAGCAGCTTTGGGGGGGCCAGAAGCTATGGCTACACCTTC
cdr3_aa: CASSFGGARSYGYTF

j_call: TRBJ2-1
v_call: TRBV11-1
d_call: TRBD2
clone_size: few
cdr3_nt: TGTGCCAGCAGCTCTAACTCGCCGAAACGGACTAGCCCCTACAATGAGCAGTTCTTC
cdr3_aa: CASSSNSPKRTSPYNEQFF

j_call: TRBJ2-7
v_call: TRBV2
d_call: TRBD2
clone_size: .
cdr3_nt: TGTGCCACCAGGCGGGGGAGTACCTACGAGCAGTACTTC
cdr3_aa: CATRRGSTYEQYF

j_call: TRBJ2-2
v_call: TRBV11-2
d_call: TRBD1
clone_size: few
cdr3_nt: TGTGCCAGCAGCTTAGATTGGCCAGGGGGAAACGGGGAGCTGTTTTTT
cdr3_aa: CASSLDWPGGNGELFF

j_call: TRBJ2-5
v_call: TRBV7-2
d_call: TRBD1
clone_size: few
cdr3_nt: TGTGCCAGCAGCTCCTCTTACAGGGGGGAGACCCAGTACTTC
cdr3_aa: CASSSSYRGETQYF

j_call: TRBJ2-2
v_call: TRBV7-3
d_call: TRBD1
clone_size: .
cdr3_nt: TGTGCCAGCAGCGCCGGGACAGGGGGTATCACCGGGGAGCTGTTTTTT
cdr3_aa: CASSAGTGGITGELFF

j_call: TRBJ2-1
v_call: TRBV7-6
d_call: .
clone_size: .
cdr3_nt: TGTGCCAGCAGCTTAGCCCCAGCAGGGTCGGACCCGTTCTTC
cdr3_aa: CASSLAPAGSDPFF

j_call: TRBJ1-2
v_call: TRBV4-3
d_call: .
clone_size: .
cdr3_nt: TGCGCCAGCAGCCGGGGGAGTGACTATGGCTACACCTTC
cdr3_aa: CASSRGSDYGYTF

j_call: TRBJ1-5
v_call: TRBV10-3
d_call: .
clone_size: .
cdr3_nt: TGTGCCGTTACCGGGGGCGAGGGTCAGCCCCAGCATTTT
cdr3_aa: CAVTGGEGQPQHF

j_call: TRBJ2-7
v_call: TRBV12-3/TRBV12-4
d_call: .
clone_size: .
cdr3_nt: TGTGCCAGCAGTCCCGGGGTTTGGCGGGCTGCCTACGAGCAGTACTTC
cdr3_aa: CASSPGVWRAAYEQYF

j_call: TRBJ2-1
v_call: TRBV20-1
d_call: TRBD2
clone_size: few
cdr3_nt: TGCAGTGCCGCGCCACTAGCGGGAGGTGGTTACAATGAGCAGTTCTTC
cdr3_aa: CSAAPLAGGGYNEQFF

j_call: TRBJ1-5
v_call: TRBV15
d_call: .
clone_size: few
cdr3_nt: TGTGCCACCAGCAGAGATTTGGGGGTAGGTCAGCCCCAGCATTTT
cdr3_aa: CATSRDLGVGQPQHF

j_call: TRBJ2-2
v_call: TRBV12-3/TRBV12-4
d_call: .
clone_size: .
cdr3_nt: TGTGCCAGCAACCCGACGGCGAACACCGGGGAGCTGTTTTTT
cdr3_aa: CASNPTANTGELFF